A selection of T cell receptor beta chains follows, all from one sample in a study of cytomegalovirus exposure and HLA in healthy donors. Libraries were prepared by immunoSEQ multiplex PCR; TCRdb keeps only in-frame clonotypes and omits some of them. Of about 160,000 clones in the sample, approximately 86% were seen once. The sample consisted of PBMCs. These receptors all come from a woman in her late teens or twenties in good health and CMV-seronegative. The CDR3 runs from the conserved cysteine through the conserved F or W.

cdr3_aa,v_call
CASSPLSDSPLHF,TRBV18
CAWSAIQGGYTF,TRBV30
CASSLGRGRLGYGYTF,TRBV5-6
CASSPTGISGNTIYF,TRBV6-5
CASSPRLDGVSYEQYF,TRBV18
CASSQGQGARQPQHF,TRBV2
CASSGANYNEQFF,TRBV7-9
CASSFRQSGTGGHYGYTF,TRBV27
CASSLTGGAWTEAFF,TRBV7-3
CASSLTSVEQYF,TRBV7-8
CASSVAGGPTYEQYF,TRBV9
CASRQQGFGYTF,TRBV6-5
CASSEGQGYSNQPQHF,TRBV9
CASSEPRGGSDTQYF,TRBV10-2
CASSGRNTEAFF,TRBV5-1
CASSLGGANYEQYF,TRBV5-1
CTSSQDHRGRYGYTF,TRBV1
CASSFQQGDYEQYF,TRBV5-1
CASSKDKYSYEQYF,TRBV6-1
CASSPTRAGELFF,TRBV27
CASSPGLYNTGELFF,TRBV6-5
CASSLGGTSGNTGELFF,TRBV11-2
CASSLRDSPRGNEQFF,TRBV7-9
CASTPHNPRGGEDYEQYF,TRBV27
CASSDLEGAGANVLTF,TRBV11-2
CASSDSSYGYTF,TRBV6-1
CASSLRGTSGFTDTQYF,TRBV7-2
CASSVEQGGDSPLHF,TRBV5-1
CASSFRPDSSSSPQHF,TRBV5-6
CAWSPAWGEHEAFF,TRBV30
CASRADNRITDTQYF,TRBV6-6
CASSPQGTDTQYF,TRBV7-9
CASSLTSGSLLNEQFF,TRBV27
CATSRVSGELFF,TRBV15
CASSPLPGTDTQYF,TRBV27
CASSIGQGPGNTIYF,TRBV2
CASSLDRGVTYEQYF,TRBV13
CSVEGGPTGAQYF,TRBV29-1
CASRFTGSPGNEQFF,TRBV28